The 10 T cell receptor beta chains below all came from one sample that was sequenced in a study of blood T cells in healthy people across ages. Primed by a sample-barcoded 5' primer and a J-beta primer mix, a second PCR proceeded for about 7 to 11 cycles. From the 5' RACE reads, TCRdb called clonotypes with MiXCR, one entry per CDR3 protein. The table records under 750,000 distinct CDR3 sequences, roughly 48% of them present only once. Sequenced: blood. Source of these receptors: a man older than 75 in good health.

The chain joins TRBV7-2 to TRBJ2-7; possible D gene TRBD1, 6 bases. The DNA end is a closer match to TRBJ2-5, so the J assignment may be wrong. This CDR3 is built from 14 residues. Germline CDR1 SGHTA, CDR2 FQGNSA. The CDR3 DNA reads TGTGCCAGCAGCTTAGGGACAGCAAGACGGACCCAGTACTTC. Translation: CASSLGTARRTQYF.

The genes are TRBV15 and TRBJ2-5, with D possibly being TRBD2 (5 bases). V was shortened by 3 bases and J by 2 bases, with 13 bases between the two germline ends. CDR1 and CDR2 from the germline V gene are LNHNV and YYDKDF (reference sequence). The CDR3 is 15 residues long. The CDR3: CATSSPGMSQETQYF. CDR3 coding DNA: TGTGCCACCAGCAGCCCCGGGATGTCTCAAGAGACCCAGTACTTC.

The CDR3 sequence: CASSRETGLKDEQYF. As DNA, the CDR3 is TGTGCCAGCAGCCGAGAGACGGGGCTTAAGGACGAGCAGTACTTC. The chain is built from TRBV6-5 and TRBJ2-7; either TRBD1 or TRBD2 may fit D (5 bases each). The CDR3 sequence is 15 residues long. Looked up from germline, CDR1 is MNHEY and CDR2 is SVGAGI. Trimming pared 6 bases from V and 5 bases from J, leaving 20 bases between.

The chain employs TRBV29-1 and TRBJ2-7; no clear D gene. The CDR3 runs to 11 residues. The ends were cut back, 3 bases at V and 5 bases at J, with 8 bases in the middle. CDR1 and CDR2 (germline): SQVTM, ANQGSEA. The CDR3 spells CSVEQDDEQYF. The DNA of the CDR3 is TGCAGCGTTGAGCAAGACGACGAGCAGTACTTC.

The chain is built from TRBV19 and TRBJ2-3; 9 positions agree with TRBD2. Germline V gene lookup returns CDR1 LNHDA and CDR2 SQIVND (reference sequence). The CDR3 is 15 amino acids. The V gene end was trimmed by 1 base and the J gene end by 6 bases; junction bases not matched to a gene: 5. The CDR3 spells CASSIVAGETDTQYF. The CDR3 DNA is TGTGCCAGTAGTATAGTAGCGGGGGAAACGGATACGCAGTATTTT.

A few counts support this clonotype. V gene TRBV5-5 combines with J gene TRBJ2-7; 12 positions match TRBD2. V trimming: 0 bases; J trimming: 4 bases; junction bases outside the gene matches: 11. This CDR3 contains 18 residues. CDR1 is SGHKS, CDR2 YYEKEE, per germline (reference sequence). For the CDR3, the DNA is TGTGCCAGCAGCTTGGCCTTCCTAGCGGGGGGGCTTCGGTACGAGCAGTACTTC. Translation: CASSLAFLAGGLRYEQYF.

This sequence joins TRBV7-2 and TRBJ2-3; D uncertain. The CDR3 totals 16 residues. V lost 5 bases and J lost 0, with 15 bases in between. From germline, CDR1 is SGHTA and CDR2 FQGNSA. CDR3 protein: CASSPMVAVSTDTQYF. The CDR3 DNA reads as TGTGCCAGCAGCCCAATGGTGGCAGTCAGCACAGATACGCAGTATTTT.

The J gene is TRBJ2-3, the V gene TRBV5-1; D possibly corresponds to TRBD2 (6 bases). V was cut by 4 bases and J by 6 bases, with 24 bases left in between. The germline gives CDR1 SGHRS, CDR2 YFSETQ. This CDR3 spans 17 amino acids. This chain's CDR3 is CASSLGGLVGARDTQYF. The CDR3 coding sequence is TGCGCCAGCAGCCTGGGGGGACTCGTGGGCGCAAGGGATACGCAGTATTTT.

The DNA for the CDR3 is TGTGCCAGCAGAGACGGACAGTTGATGCATAGCACAGATACGCAGTATTTT. Translating gives CASRDGQLMHSTDTQYF. This rearrangement joins TRBV6-2 or TRBV6-3 to TRBJ2-3; possible D gene TRBD1, 6 bases. Trimming took 6 bases from V and 0 from J, leaving 19 bases between them. Germline V gene sequence: CDR1 MNHEY, CDR2 SVGEGT. The CDR3 consists of 17 residues.

The V call is TRBV4-3, the J call TRBJ2-3; D remains ambiguous. Germline loops: CDR1 LGHNA, CDR2 YSLEER. V was pared by 1 base and J by 5 bases, with 7 bases between. This CDR3 is 13 amino acids long. The CDR3 nucleotides read TGCGCCAGCAGCCAAGCGCAAAGAGATACGCAGTATTTT. Residues: CASSQAQRDTQYF.